The 30 T cell receptor beta chains reported below all come from one sample, sequenced in a study of OX40 agonist ivuxolimab in advanced cancers. Generated by immunoSEQ multiplex PCR, the TCRdb table keeps only in-frame clones and is missing some. Of tens of thousands of clones in the sample, roughly 80% were seen once. The sample here was CD4+ or CD8+ T cells sorted from blood, taken in a trial of the OX40 agonist ivuxolimab. The receptors were gathered from an adult with an advanced solid tumor such as melanoma, head and neck, liver or kidney cancer.

The J gene is TRBJ2-3, the V gene TRBV29-1; 10 nucleotides align to TRBD2. The V gene's germline CDR1 is SQVTM and CDR2 ANQGSEA. Trimming at V came to 2 bases and at J to 4 bases, leaving 0 bases not matched to a gene. This CDR3 region has 13 residues. CDR3 amino acids: CSVETSGADTQYF. The CDR3 DNA reads TGCAGCGTTGAAACTAGCGGGGCAGATACGCAGTATTTT.

This chain joins TRBV5-6 and TRBJ2-1, with unresolved D. V was trimmed by 2 bases and J by 6 bases, leaving 15 bases between them. Germline V gene data show CDR1 as SGHDT and CDR2 as YYEEEE. There are 15 residues in the CDR3. CDR3 residues: CASSFLGLESNEQFF. In DNA, the CDR3 is TGTGCCAGCAGCTTCCTAGGGTTGGAATCCAATGAGCAGTTCTTC.

This chain connects TRBV5-4 to TRBJ2-1, with 7 bases that match TRBD2. CDR3 size: 13 residues. V gave up 7 bases and J gave up 6 bases; unmatched junction bases: 7. Germline loops: CDR1 SGHNT, CDR2 YYREEE (reference sequence). CDR3 protein: CASFFWGGNEQFF. In DNA, the CDR3 is TGTGCCAGCTTTTTCTGGGGGGGCAATGAGCAGTTCTTC.

J is TRBJ2-1 and V is TRBV12-5; D not certain. CDR3 size: 15 residues. Germline CDR1 LGHNT, CDR2 FRNRAP. The V gene lost 1 base and the J gene lost 3 bases, with 10 bases spanning the gap. This CDR3 is CASGLALGDYNEQFF. The CDR3 nucleotides read TGTGCTAGTGGTTTGGCTCTTGGGGACTACAATGAGCAGTTCTTC.

The V and J genes are TRBV6-5 and TRBJ1-5, with 8 bases matching TRBD1. Germline assignment: CDR1 MNHEY and CDR2 SVGAGI. CDR3 length: 15 amino acids. J lost 7 bases, V lost 0 bases, and 5 bases had no gene match. The CDR3: CASSYSTAGGQPQHF. CDR3 nucleotide sequence: TGTGCCAGCAGTTACTCGACGGCAGGGGGCCAGCCCCAGCATTTT.

This clone was detected only once. The chain joins TRBV9 to TRBJ2-2, with 12 positions matching TRBD2. Germline trimming cut 4 bases from V and 0 bases from J; bases unmatched to any gene: 4. From germline, CDR1 is SGDLS and CDR2 YYNGEE. This CDR3 comprises 17 residues. In DNA, the CDR3 is TGTGCCAGCAGCCCCGGACTAGCGGGGACGAACACCGGGGAGCTGTTTTTT. Protein: CASSPGLAGTNTGELFF.

The CDR3 loop is CASSRDSTYEQYF. The CDR3 DNA sequence: TGTGCCAGTAGTAGGGACAGCACCTACGAGCAGTACTTC. The J gene is TRBJ2-7, the V gene TRBV19, with 7 bases lining up with TRBD1. This CDR3 has 13 amino acids. From germline, CDR1 is LNHDA and CDR2 SQIVND (reference sequence). V was pared by 4 bases and J by 2 bases, with 2 bases of the junction left unmatched. Variable domain in full (rest from reference TRBV19 and TRBJ2-7): DGGITQSPKYLFRKEGQNVTLSCEQNLNHDAMYWYRQDPGQGLRLIYYSQIVNDFQKGDIAEGYSVSREKKESFPLTVTSAQKNPTAFYLCASSRDSTYEQYFGPGTRLTVT.

The chain employs TRBV28 and TRBJ1-5; D is undetermined. This CDR3 is built from 16 residues. Germline loops: CDR1 MDHEN, CDR2 SYDVKM. The V end was cut by 5 bases, the J end by 0 bases, with 14 bases between. CDR3: CASSVHAGYSNQPQHF. Written as DNA, the CDR3 is TGTGCCAGCAGTGTACACGCGGGATATAGCAATCAGCCCCAGCATTTT.

The gene calls are TRBV4-2 and TRBJ2-7; 11 bases are a match to TRBD2. V dropped 1 base and J dropped 7; count of bases not matched to a gene: 9. The CDR3 totals 16 residues. Germline lookup yields CDR1 LGHNA and CDR2 YNFKEQ. The CDR3 region has the DNA TGTGCCAGCAGCCAAGCCCTGACTAGCGGGGACGGGGAGCAGTACTTC. It translates to CASSQALTSGDGEQYF.

J is TRBJ2-5 and V is TRBV7-2; 7 bases line up with TRBD1. The V segment lost 4 bases and the J segment 3 bases; nucleotides outside the gene matches: 5. The CDR3 is 14 amino acids. The germline V gene encodes CDR1 SGHTA and CDR2 FQGNSA. Here the CDR3 reads CASSSGTVKETQYF. The CDR3 coding sequence is TGTGCCAGCAGCTCCGGGACAGTAAAAGAGACCCAGTACTTC. The complete variable domain, with remaining parts taken from reference TRBV7-2 and TRBJ2-5, reads GAGVSQSPSNKVTEKGKDVELRCDPISGHTALYWYRQSLGQGLEFLIYFQGNSAPDKSGLPSDRFSAERTGGSVSTLTIQRTQQEDSAVYLCASSSGTVKETQYFGPGTRLLVL.

The genes are TRBV7-8 and TRBJ1-6; D is unresolved. The CDR3 is 13 residues long. CDR1 is SGHVS, CDR2 FQNEAQ, per germline. Deletions cut 5 bases from V and 9 bases from J, with 11 bases between. The CDR3 here is CASSPVQISPLHF. Written as DNA, the CDR3 is TGTGCCAGCAGCCCGGTCCAAATTTCACCCCTCCACTTT.

The chain is built from TRBV6-6 and TRBJ1-6; D gene uncertain. V shed 6 bases and J shed 4 bases, with 13 bases lying between them. The CDR3 loop spans 15 amino acids. The germline V gene encodes CDR1 MNHNY and CDR2 SVGAGI (reference sequence). The CDR3 sequence is CASRGSGMYNSPLHF. CDR3 in DNA: TGTGCCAGCAGGGGCTCGGGGATGTATAATTCACCCCTCCACTTT.

V gene TRBV7-2 combines with J gene TRBJ1-3; no firm D call. The CDR3 has 15 amino acids. Trimming took 1 base from V and 0 from J, leaving 7 bases between them. Germline lookup yields CDR1 SGHTA and CDR2 FQGNSA. CDR3 nucleotide sequence: TGTGCCAGCAGCTTAGGGGTGGGCTCTGGAAACACCATATATTTT. It is translated as CASSLGVGSGNTIYF.

This chain joins TRBV7-9 and TRBJ2-5; perhaps TRBD2 as D (5 bases). The CDR3 consists of 15 residues. Trimming shortened V by 4 bases and J by 1 base, and 13 bases separated the two germline ends. From germline, CDR1 is SEHNR and CDR2 FQNEAQ (reference sequence). The CDR3 DNA sequence: TGTGCCAGCAGCTCTAGCTTGAGTGGCCAAGAGACCCAGTACTTC. It is translated as CASSSSLSGQETQYF.

This clone was seen only a few times. The rearrangement uses TRBV6-5 and TRBJ1-3; no clear D. V lost 2 bases and J lost 4, with 15 bases in between. CDR1 MNHEY and CDR2 SVGAGI come from the germline V gene. This CDR3 has 16 amino acids. CDR3 loop: CASSYTASSGGNTIYF. For the CDR3, the DNA is TGTGCCAGCAGTTACACCGCCTCGTCGGGGGGAAACACCATATATTTT.

The rearrangement uses TRBV5-6 and TRBJ1-3; the D is unclear. Germline V gives CDR1 SGHDT, CDR2 YYEEEE. V was trimmed by 4 bases and J by 0 bases, leaving 11 bases between them. The CDR3 contains 15 residues. The DNA of the CDR3 is TGTGCCAGCAGCCTGCGTCGTAGCTCTGGAAACACCATATATTTT. Its translation is CASSLRRSSGNTIYF.

The chain links TRBV15 to TRBJ1-6; maybe TRBD1 (6 bases). This CDR3 contains 15 residues. Germline CDR1 LNHNV, CDR2 YYDKDF (reference sequence). Deletions cut 0 bases from V and 7 bases from J, with 10 bases between. DNA for the CDR3: TGTGCCACCAGCAGAGATAGAGGGGGGAATTCACCCCTCCACTTT. This translates into CATSRDRGGNSPLHF. The complete variable domain, with remaining parts taken from reference TRBV15 and TRBJ1-6, reads DAMVIQNPRYQVTQFGKPVTLSCSQTLNHNVMYWYQQKSSQAPKLLFHYYDKDFNNEADTPDNFQSRRPNTSFCFLDIRSPGLGDTAMYLCATSRDRGGNSPLHFGNGTRLTVT.

This clone was counted only a few times. The genes are TRBV30 and TRBJ2-3, with 7 nucleotides matching TRBD2. CDR3 size: 15 residues. Germline V gene data show CDR1 as GTSNPN and CDR2 as SVGIG (reference sequence). V gave up 0 bases and J gave up 0 bases; unmatched junction bases: 3. CDR3 in DNA: TGTGCCTGGAGTGTACGAGCGGGGAGCACAGATACGCAGTATTTT. Its protein is CAWSVRAGSTDTQYF.

V and J are TRBV18 and TRBJ1-4; no reliable D call. The V gene's germline CDR1 is KGHSH and CDR2 LQKENI. V lost 3 bases to trimming and J lost 7 bases, with 18 bases between them. The CDR3 length is 16 residues. The CDR3 protein is CASSPQALGSSEKLFF. The CDR3 nucleotides read TGTGCCAGCTCACCTCAAGCGTTGGGAAGTAGTGAAAAACTGTTTTTT. Looking up the rest from reference TRBV18 and TRBJ1-4 gives the full variable domain: NAGVMQNPRHLVRRRGQEARLRCSPMKGHSHVYWYRQLPEEGLKFMVYLQKENIIDESGMPKERFSAEFPKEGPSILRIQQVVRGDSAAYFCASSPQALGSSEKLFFGSGTQLSVL.

The rearrangement uses TRBV7-2 and TRBJ2-4; perhaps TRBD2 as D (7 bases). The CDR3 runs 17 residues. The V end lost 1 base, the J end lost 0 bases, and 13 bases lay between the germline ends. The germline V gene encodes CDR1 SGHTA and CDR2 FQGNSA. CDR3 amino acids: CASSLERGGGAKNIQYF. CDR3 DNA sequence: TGTGCCAGCAGCTTAGAGAGGGGGGGAGGAGCCAAAAACATTCAGTACTTC.

Concerning this clone: Germline is not matched at one junction end, which may reflect a read error. The chain carries TRBV7-7 and TRBJ1-4, with 8 bases fitting TRBD1. The CDR3 contains 15 residues. Germline V gene lookup returns CDR1 SSHAT and CDR2 FNYEAQ (reference sequence). The CDR3 nucleotides are TGTGCTAGCAGCCAGGGGGCAGGTATTGGGGAAAAACTGTTTTTT. Protein sequence: CASSQGAGIGEKLFF.

CDR3 sequence (DNA): TGTGCCAGCTCACGGGGACAGGCCATTAACGGCTATGGCTACACCTTC. Translating it yields CASSRGQAINGYGYTF. The gene calls are TRBV18 and TRBJ1-2, with TRBD1 identical over 8 bases. Germline CDR1 and CDR2: KGHSH and LQKENI. The V gene end was trimmed by 4 bases and the J gene end by 4 bases; junction bases not matched to a gene: 11. There are 16 residues in the CDR3.

This chain uses TRBV10-3 with TRBJ2-3; 9 bases line up with TRBD2. V shed 0 bases and J 6 bases; nucleotides not matched to a gene: 7. Germline V lookup: CDR1 ENHRY, CDR2 SYGVKD. The CDR3 sequence is 16 residues long. The CDR3 sequence is CAISESMRGGADTQYF. DNA of the CDR3: TGTGCCATCAGTGAGTCGATGCGGGGGGGCGCTGATACGCAGTATTTT.

The rearrangement joins TRBV18 to TRBJ2-5; D might be TRBD2 (6 bases). The CDR3 is made up of 15 amino acids. V lost 4 bases, J lost 3 bases, and 15 bases lay in between. The germline V gene encodes CDR1 KGHSH and CDR2 LQKENI. The CDR3 DNA reads TGTGCCAGCTCACAGGTCGGCGGGGTGGAAGAGACCCAGTACTTC. Amino acids: CASSQVGGVEETQYF. Using reference TRBV18 and TRBJ2-5 for the parts outside the CDR3, the full variable domain is NAGVMQNPRHLVRRRGQEARLRCSPMKGHSHVYWYRQLPEEGLKFMVYLQKENIIDESGMPKERFSAEFPKEGPSILRIQQVVRGDSAAYFCASSQVGGVEETQYFGPGTRLLVL.

V usage is TRBV7-2 and J usage is TRBJ1-2; 7 bases agree with TRBD1. This CDR3 region has 14 residues. CDR1 and CDR2 (germline): SGHTA, FQGNSA. Trimming at V came to 5 bases and at J to 4 bases, leaving 7 bases not matched to a gene. CDR3 region: CASSRQGLGYGYTF. CDR3 coding DNA: TGTGCCAGCAGCCGACAGGGTCTCGGCTATGGCTACACCTTC.

This chain connects TRBV10-2 to TRBJ2-1, with 11 nucleotides matching TRBD2. Germline lookup yields CDR1 WSHSY and CDR2 SAAADI. Trimming cost V 7 bases and J 7 bases; bases outside gene matches: 6. The CDR3 has 14 amino acids. The CDR3 nucleotides read TGCGCCAGCACTCGGGCTAGCGGGGGGAATGAGCAGTTCTTC. Translated, it gives CASTRASGGNEQFF.

V and J are TRBV27 and TRBJ2-1; possibly TRBD2 for D (5 bases). The germline V and J ends were trimmed by 6 bases and 8 bases, with 14 bases remaining between them. Germline V gives CDR1 MNHEY, CDR2 SMNVEV (reference sequence). The CDR3 spans 13 residues. The CDR3 DNA sequence: TGTGCCAGCAGCCACTCCGTGGAGGATGAGCAGTTCTTC. Translation: CASSHSVEDEQFF.

The chain couples TRBV9 to TRBJ2-1; TRBD2 matches at 10 bases. There are 15 residues in the CDR3. Looked up from germline, CDR1 is SGDLS and CDR2 is YYNGEE. The J segment lost 2 bases and the V segment lost 9 bases, leaving 8 bases of the junction unmatched. In DNA form, the CDR3 reads TGTGCCACCGCCGCGGGACTAGCGACCTACAATGAGCAGTTCTTC. Protein product: CATAAGLATYNEQFF.

V is TRBV7-8 and J is TRBJ1-2, with 9 nucleotides matching TRBD1. Trimming took 5 bases from V and 6 from J; bases not matched to a gene: 10. The CDR3 has 15 amino acids. Germline V gene lookup returns CDR1 SGHVS and CDR2 FQNEAQ. CDR3 amino acids: CASSARQGELDGYTF. The DNA for the CDR3 is TGTGCCAGCAGCGCTAGACAGGGGGAGTTAGATGGCTACACCTTC.

This chain joins TRBV7-2 and TRBJ1-2; tentatively, D is TRBD1 (6 bases). The CDR3 consists of 14 residues. Between the trimmed V and J ends, which lost 5 bases and 8 bases, there was a span of 18 bases. Germline V CDR1 and CDR2: SGHTA, FQGNSA. The CDR3 coding sequence is TGTGCCAGCAGCCCCGAGGTGCGGGACACCGGCTACACCTTC. This gives the protein CASSPEVRDTGYTF.